These T cell receptor beta chains were read from a single sample in a study of blood T cell repertoires in COVID-19. The method was immunoSEQ multiplex PCR; TCRdb's version includes in-frame clones alone and lacks a portion of them. The sample holds 95,000 to 150,000 clones, about 94% seen once. Source material: peripheral blood. Receptors originate from a man aged 50 to 60 with COVID-19, enrolled during active disease. The CDR3 runs from the conserved cysteine through the conserved F or W. Fields, in order: J gene, D gene, V gene, CDR3 length, CDR3 DNA, CDR3 protein. The D gene is left open where the match is weak.

J: TRBJ1-5
D: .
V: TRBV30
length: 13
DNA: TGTGCCTGGAGTAGGGGTTATAATCAGCCCCAGCATTTT
CDR3: CAWSRGYNQPQHF

J: TRBJ1-1
D: .
V: TRBV9
length: 14
DNA: TGTGCCAGCAGCGTCGAGGGAATGAACACTGAAGCTTTCTTT
CDR3: CASSVEGMNTEAFF

J: TRBJ1-4
D: TRBD1
V: TRBV15
length: 14
DNA: TGTGCCACCAGCGGGGACAGGGGATATGAAAAACTGTTTTTT
CDR3: CATSGDRGYEKLFF

J: TRBJ2-7
D: .
V: TRBV7-9
length: 16
DNA: TGTGCCAGCAGCGAGGGAAGGGGGACCCCCGCCTACGAGCAGTACTTC
CDR3: CASSEGRGTPAYEQYF

J: TRBJ2-1
D: TRBD2
V: TRBV7-3
length: 16
DNA: TGTGCCAGCAGCCGAGGACTAGCGGGAAGCTACAATGAGCAGTTCTTC
CDR3: CASSRGLAGSYNEQFF

J: TRBJ2-1
D: .
V: TRBV7-9
length: 15
DNA: TGTGCCAGCAGCTTAGCGGGAGCGGACTCCAATGAGCAGTTCTTC
CDR3: CASSLAGADSNEQFF

J: TRBJ2-5
D: .
V: TRBV5-4
length: 14
DNA: TGTGCCAGCAGCCGCGGGACCCACCGAGAGACCCAGTACTTC
CDR3: CASSRGTHRETQYF

J: TRBJ1-1
D: .
V: TRBV28
length: 14
DNA: TGTGCCAGCAGTTTGATTGGGGGGGACACTGAAGCTTTCTTT
CDR3: CASSLIGGDTEAFF

J: TRBJ2-1
D: TRBD2
V: TRBV5-1
length: 15
DNA: TGCGCCAGCAGCTTAGCGGGAGGTATCTACAATGAGCAGTTCTTC
CDR3: CASSLAGGIYNEQFF

J: TRBJ2-3
D: TRBD2
V: TRBV24-1
length: 15
DNA: TGTGCCACCAGTGATCCCGGGACTACCACAGATACGCAGTATTTT
CDR3: CATSDPGTTTDTQYF

J: TRBJ1-1
D: .
V: TRBV11-1
length: 13
DNA: TGTGCCAGCAGCTTAGTCGGGGTCACTGAAGCTTTCTTT
CDR3: CASSLVGVTEAFF